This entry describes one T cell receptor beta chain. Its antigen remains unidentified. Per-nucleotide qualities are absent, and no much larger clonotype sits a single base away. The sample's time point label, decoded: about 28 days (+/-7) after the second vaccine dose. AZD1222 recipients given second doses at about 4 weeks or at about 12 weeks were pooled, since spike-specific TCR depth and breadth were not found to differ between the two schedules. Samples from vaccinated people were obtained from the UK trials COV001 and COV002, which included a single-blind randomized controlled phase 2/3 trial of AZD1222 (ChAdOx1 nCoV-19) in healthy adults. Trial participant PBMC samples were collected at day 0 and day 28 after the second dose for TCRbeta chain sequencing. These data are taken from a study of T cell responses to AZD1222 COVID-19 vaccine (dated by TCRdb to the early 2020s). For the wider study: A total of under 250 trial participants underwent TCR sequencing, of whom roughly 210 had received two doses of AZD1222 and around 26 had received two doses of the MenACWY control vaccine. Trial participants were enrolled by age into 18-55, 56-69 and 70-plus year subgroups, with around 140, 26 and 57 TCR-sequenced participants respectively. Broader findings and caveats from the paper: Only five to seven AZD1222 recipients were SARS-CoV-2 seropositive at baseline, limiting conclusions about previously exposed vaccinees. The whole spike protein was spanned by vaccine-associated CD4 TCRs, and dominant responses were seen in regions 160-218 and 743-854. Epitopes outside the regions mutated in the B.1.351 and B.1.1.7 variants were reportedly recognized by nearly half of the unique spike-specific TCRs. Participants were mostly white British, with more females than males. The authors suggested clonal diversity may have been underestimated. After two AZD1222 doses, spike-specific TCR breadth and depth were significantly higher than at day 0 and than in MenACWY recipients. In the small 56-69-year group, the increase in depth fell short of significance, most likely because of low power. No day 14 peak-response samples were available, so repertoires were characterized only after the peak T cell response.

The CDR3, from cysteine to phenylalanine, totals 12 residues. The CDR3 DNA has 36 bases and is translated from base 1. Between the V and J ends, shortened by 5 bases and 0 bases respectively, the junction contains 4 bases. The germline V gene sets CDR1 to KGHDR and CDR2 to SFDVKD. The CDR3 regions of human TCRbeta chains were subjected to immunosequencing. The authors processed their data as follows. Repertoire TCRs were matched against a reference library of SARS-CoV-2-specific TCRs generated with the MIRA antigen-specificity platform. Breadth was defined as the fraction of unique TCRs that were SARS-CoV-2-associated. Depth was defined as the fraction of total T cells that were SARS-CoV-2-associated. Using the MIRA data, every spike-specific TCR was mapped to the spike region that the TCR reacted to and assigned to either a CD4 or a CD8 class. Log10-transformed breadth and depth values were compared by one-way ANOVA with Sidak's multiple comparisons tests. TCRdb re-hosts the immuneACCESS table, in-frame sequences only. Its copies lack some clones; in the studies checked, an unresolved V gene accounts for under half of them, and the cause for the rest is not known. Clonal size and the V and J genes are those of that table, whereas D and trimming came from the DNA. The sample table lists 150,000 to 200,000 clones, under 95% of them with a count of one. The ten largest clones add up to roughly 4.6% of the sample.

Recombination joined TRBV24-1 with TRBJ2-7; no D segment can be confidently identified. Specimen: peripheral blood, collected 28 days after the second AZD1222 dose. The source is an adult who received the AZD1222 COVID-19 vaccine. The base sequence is TGTGCCACCAGTGTGTCCTCCTACGAGCAGTACTTC. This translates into CATSVSSYEQYF.